Listed below are T cell receptor beta chains from one sample, sequenced in a study of regulatory T cells in long-lasting Graves disease. TCRdb called the multiplex PCR reads again in MiXCR, with one record for every CDR3 protein. The sample records 650,000 to 850,000 distinct CDR3 sequences, around 30% being singletons. This sample comprised peripheral blood mononuclear cells (PBMCs), obtained when the disease was refractory, from a patient treated with antithyroid drugs. The receptors here all came from a female donor with Graves disease. Each CDR3 is given with its conserved first and last residue. D genes are given only for firm matches. Rows may omit the clone size; those that give it use once, few, many or a size class.

d_gene: NA
j_gene: TRBJ1-2
abundance: NA
v_gene: TRBV30
CDR3aa: CAWRGKGPRYGYTF
CDR3nt: TGTGCCTGGAGGGGCAAGGGGCCGAGGTATGGCTACACCTTC

d_gene: NA
j_gene: TRBJ1-4
abundance: NA
v_gene: TRBV9
CDR3aa: CASSVSATNEKLFF
CDR3nt: TGTGCCAGCAGCGTGAGTGCAACTAATGAAAAACTGTTTTTT

d_gene: NA
j_gene: TRBJ2-5
abundance: NA
v_gene: TRBV7-2
CDR3aa: CASSLVYVGSQYF
CDR3nt: TGTGCCAGCAGCTTAGTATACGTGGGAAGCCAGTACTTC

d_gene: TRBD2
j_gene: TRBJ2-7
abundance: NA
v_gene: TRBV10-3
CDR3aa: CAIAGDYEQYF
CDR3nt: TGTGCCATCGCGGGAGACTACGAGCAGTACTTC

d_gene: NA
j_gene: TRBJ1-1
abundance: NA
v_gene: TRBV15
CDR3aa: CATSRDIALDTEAFF
CDR3nt: TGTGCCACCAGCAGAGATATAGCACTGGACACTGAAGCTTTCTTT

d_gene: NA
j_gene: TRBJ2-1
abundance: NA
v_gene: TRBV7-2
CDR3aa: CASRLDSFEQFF
CDR3nt: TGTGCCAGCAGACTGGACTCGTTTGAGCAGTTCTTC

d_gene: NA
j_gene: TRBJ1-2
abundance: many
v_gene: TRBV2
CDR3aa: CASSETLGGYTF
CDR3nt: TGTGCCAGCAGTGAAACCCTGGGTGGCTACACCTTC

d_gene: NA
j_gene: TRBJ1-1
abundance: many
v_gene: TRBV2
CDR3aa: CASSDIRVENTEAFF
CDR3nt: TGTGCCAGCAGTGACATAAGGGTCGAAAACACTGAAGCTTTCTTT

d_gene: TRBD2
j_gene: TRBJ2-7
abundance: NA
v_gene: TRBV7-6
CDR3aa: CASSILAGGEDEQYF
CDR3nt: TGTGCCAGCAGCATTTTAGCGGGAGGGGAGGACGAGCAGTACTTC

d_gene: TRBD1
j_gene: TRBJ1-1
abundance: few
v_gene: TRBV12-3/TRBV12-4
CDR3aa: CASSLTPRQGAYPNTEAFF
CDR3nt: TGTGCCAGCAGTTTAACCCCTCGACAGGGGGCCTACCCGAACACTGAAGCTTTCTTT